This TCR beta chain was found in a study of blood T cell repertoires in COVID-19. At the level of the study: The United States, Italy and Spain supplied acute and convalescent COVID-19 samples. T cells, B-cell-depleted T cells, or PBMCs provided the cDNA or gDNA that served as material.

Germline CDR1 and CDR2: WSHSY and SAAADI. The V and J ends lost 8 bases and 6 bases, in that order; junction bases with no gene match: 7. The CDR3 covers 13 residues. Libraries were prepared by immunoSEQ multiplex PCR; TCRdb keeps only in-frame clonotypes and omits some of them. The sample includes 180,000 or so clones, about 85% seen only once; the top ten take about 1.2%. The sequence was collected from a man in his 60s who had recovered from COVID-19. J is TRBJ1-2 and V is TRBV10-2, with 9 bases matching TRBD1. What was sequenced was peripheral blood. The CDR3 DNA is TGCGCCAGCTTGAATGGGGACAGGGATGGCTACACCTTC. Translating it yields CASLNGDRDGYTF.